This TCR beta chain was recovered during a study of blood T cells in healthy people across ages. Using a J-beta primer mix together with a sample-barcoded 5' primer, a second PCR was run for about 6 to 11 cycles. The template-switch adaptor was a 5' adaptor with 12 random nucleotides. It tagged each cDNA molecule. TCRdb reanalysed the 5' RACE reads using MiXCR and keeps one entry per CDR3 protein. Of around 1.5 million distinct CDR3 sequences in the sample, approximately 42% were seen once. The germline V gene has CDR1 DFQATT and CDR2 SNEGSKA (reference sequence). This CDR3 is 15 amino acids long. With 3 bases clipped from V and 4 bases from J, the junction kept 8 bases outside the gene matches. On this clonotype: No antigen is known for it.

Findings and limits, study-wide: CMV status of donors was not determined, possibly confounding expanded clonotype changes. A strong correlation was found between TCR beta diversity and the percentage of naive T cells. Fewer expanded clones and more diversity marked long-lived versus aged donors.

The clonotype originates from a woman between 18 and 29 years old in good health. The sample consisted of blood. The rearrangement joins TRBV20-1 to TRBJ2-1; 8 bases line up with TRBD2. CDR3: CSASGAGGHYNEQFF. The CDR3 DNA reads as TGCAGTGCTAGTGGGGCGGGGGGCCATTACAATGAGCAGTTCTTC.